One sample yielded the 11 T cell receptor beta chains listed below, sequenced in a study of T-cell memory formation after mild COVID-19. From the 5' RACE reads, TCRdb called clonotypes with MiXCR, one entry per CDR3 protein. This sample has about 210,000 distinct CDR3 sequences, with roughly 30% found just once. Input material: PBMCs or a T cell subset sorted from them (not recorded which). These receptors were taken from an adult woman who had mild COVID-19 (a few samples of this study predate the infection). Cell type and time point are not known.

DNA for the CDR3: TGCGCCAGCAGCCAAGAATGGACGGCGGGAGTATGGGGAGAGACCCAGTACTTC. As protein: CASSQEWTAGVWGETQYF. The rearrangement uses TRBV4-3 and TRBJ2-5, with 7 bases aligning to TRBD2. Germline CDR1 and CDR2: LGHNA and YSLEER. With 0 bases clipped from V and 4 bases from J, the junction kept 14 bases outside the gene matches. The length of the CDR3 is 18 residues.

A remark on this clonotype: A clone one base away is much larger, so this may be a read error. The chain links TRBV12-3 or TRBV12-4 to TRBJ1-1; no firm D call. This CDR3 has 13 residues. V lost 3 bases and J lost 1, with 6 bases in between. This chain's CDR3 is CASSFEQNTEAFF. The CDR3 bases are TGTGCCAGCAGTTTTGAACAGAACACTGAAGCTTTCTTT.

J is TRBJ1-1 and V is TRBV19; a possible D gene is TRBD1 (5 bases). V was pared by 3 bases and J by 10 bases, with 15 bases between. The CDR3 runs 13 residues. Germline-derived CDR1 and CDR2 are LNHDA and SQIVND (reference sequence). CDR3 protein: CASSISGNGRAFF. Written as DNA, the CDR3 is TGTGCCAGTAGTATTTCAGGGAACGGGAGAGCTTTCTTT.

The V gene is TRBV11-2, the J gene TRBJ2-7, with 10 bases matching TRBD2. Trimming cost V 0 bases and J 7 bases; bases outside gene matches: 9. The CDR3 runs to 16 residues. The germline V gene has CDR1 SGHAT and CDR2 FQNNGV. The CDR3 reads CASSLDSWLAGVEQYF. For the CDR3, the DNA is TGTGCCAGCAGCTTAGATTCGTGGCTAGCGGGGGTTGAGCAGTACTTC.

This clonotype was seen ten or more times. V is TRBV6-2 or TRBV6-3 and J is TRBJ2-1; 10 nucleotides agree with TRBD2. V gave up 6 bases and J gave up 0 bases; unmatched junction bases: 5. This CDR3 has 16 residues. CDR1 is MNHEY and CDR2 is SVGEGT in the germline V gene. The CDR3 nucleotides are TGTGCCAGCAGGACTAGCGGGTTTAGCTCCTACAATGAGCAGTTCTTC. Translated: CASRTSGFSSYNEQFF.

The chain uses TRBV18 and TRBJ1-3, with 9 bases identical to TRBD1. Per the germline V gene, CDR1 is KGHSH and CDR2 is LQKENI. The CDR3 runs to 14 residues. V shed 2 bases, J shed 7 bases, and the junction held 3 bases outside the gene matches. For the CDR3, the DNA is TGTGCCAGCTCACCAGCGGGGACAGGGAACACCATATATTTT. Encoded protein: CASSPAGTGNTIYF.

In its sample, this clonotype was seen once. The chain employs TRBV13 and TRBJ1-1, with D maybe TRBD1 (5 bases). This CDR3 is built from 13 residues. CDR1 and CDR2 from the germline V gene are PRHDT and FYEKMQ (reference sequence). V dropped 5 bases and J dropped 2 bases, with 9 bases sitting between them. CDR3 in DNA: TGTGCCAGCAGCAACGGGGGAAACACTGAAGCTTTCTTT. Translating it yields CASSNGGNTEAFF.

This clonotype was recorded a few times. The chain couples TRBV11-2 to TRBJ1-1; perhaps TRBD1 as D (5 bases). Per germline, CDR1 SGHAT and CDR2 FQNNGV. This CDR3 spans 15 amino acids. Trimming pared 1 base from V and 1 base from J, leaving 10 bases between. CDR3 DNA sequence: TGTGCCAGCAGCTTAGTGCGTAGGGGGAACACTGAAGCTTTCTTT. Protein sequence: CASSLVRRGNTEAFF.

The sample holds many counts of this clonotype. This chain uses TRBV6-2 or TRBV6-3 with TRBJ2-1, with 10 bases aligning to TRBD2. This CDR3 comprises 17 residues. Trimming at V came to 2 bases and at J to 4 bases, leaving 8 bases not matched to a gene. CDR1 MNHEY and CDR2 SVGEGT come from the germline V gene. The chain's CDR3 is CASSYASGSLPYNEQFF. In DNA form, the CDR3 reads TGTGCCAGCAGTTACGCTAGCGGGAGTCTTCCTTACAATGAGCAGTTCTTC.

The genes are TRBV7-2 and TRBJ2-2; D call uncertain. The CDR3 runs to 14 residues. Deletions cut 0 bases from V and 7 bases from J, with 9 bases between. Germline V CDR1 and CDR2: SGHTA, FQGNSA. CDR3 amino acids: CASSLAQVGGELFF. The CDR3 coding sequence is TGTGCCAGCAGCTTAGCGCAAGTTGGCGGGGAGCTGTTTTTT. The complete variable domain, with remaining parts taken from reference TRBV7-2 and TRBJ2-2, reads GAGVSQSPSNKVTEKGKDVELRCDPISGHTALYWYRQSLGQGLEFLIYFQGNSAPDKSGLPSDRFSAERTGGSVSTLTIQRTQQEDSAVYLCASSLAQVGGELFFGEGSRLTVL.

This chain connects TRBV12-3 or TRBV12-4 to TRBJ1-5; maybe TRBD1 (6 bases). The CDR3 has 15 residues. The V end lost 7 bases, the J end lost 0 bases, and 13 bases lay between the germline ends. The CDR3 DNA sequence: TGTGCCAGCACTCCCGAGGGGGATAGCAATCAGCCCCAGCATTTT. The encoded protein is CASTPEGDSNQPQHF.